The entry below gives a single TCR beta chain sequence along with its context. Using immunoSEQ multiplex PCR, the repertoire was profiled, and TCRdb retains in-frame clones only, with some absent. The sample lists 120,000 or so clones; roughly 88% were seen once. This sample is drawn from a study of T cell responses to AZD1222 COVID-19 vaccine. The CDR3 runs 13 residues. The germline V and J ends were trimmed by 3 bases and 4 bases, with 9 bases remaining between them. The germline gives CDR1 SGHNT, CDR2 YENEEA. The source was peripheral blood, collected 28 days after the second AZD1222 dose. The TCR was taken from an adult who received the AZD1222 COVID-19 vaccine. This chain connects TRBV11-3 to TRBJ1-1; D gene unclear. In DNA, the CDR3 is TGTGCCAGCAGCTTCTCACCAGGCACTGAAGCTTTCTTT. It yields the protein CASSFSPGTEAFF.